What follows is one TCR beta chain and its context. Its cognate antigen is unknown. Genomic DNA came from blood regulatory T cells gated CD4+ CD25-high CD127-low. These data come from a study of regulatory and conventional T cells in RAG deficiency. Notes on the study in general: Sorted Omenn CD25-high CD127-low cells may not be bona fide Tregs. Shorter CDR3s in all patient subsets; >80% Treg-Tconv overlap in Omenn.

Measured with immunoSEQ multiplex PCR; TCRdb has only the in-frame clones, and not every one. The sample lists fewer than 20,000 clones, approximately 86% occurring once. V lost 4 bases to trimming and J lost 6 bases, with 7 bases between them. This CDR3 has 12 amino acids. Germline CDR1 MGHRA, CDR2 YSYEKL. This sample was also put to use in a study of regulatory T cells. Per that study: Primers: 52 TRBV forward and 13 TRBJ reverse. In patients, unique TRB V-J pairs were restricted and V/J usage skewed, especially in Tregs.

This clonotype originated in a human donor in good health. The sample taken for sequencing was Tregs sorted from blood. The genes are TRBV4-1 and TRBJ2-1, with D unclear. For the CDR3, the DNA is TGCGCCAGCAGCCCGGCTATCAATGAGCAGTTCTTC. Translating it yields CASSPAINEQFF.